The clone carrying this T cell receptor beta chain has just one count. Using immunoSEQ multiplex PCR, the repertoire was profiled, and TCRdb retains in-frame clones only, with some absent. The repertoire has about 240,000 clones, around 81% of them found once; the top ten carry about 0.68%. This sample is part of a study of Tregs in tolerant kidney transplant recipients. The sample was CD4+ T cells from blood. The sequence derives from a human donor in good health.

CDR3 sequence: CASSPTGYDYGYTF. DNA for the CDR3: TGTGCCAGCAGTCCGACAGGGTATGACTATGGCTACACCTTC. This chain joins TRBV5-6 and TRBJ1-2; 7 nucleotides align to TRBD1. From germline, CDR1 is SGHDT and CDR2 YYEEEE. V trimming: 5 bases; J trimming: 3 bases; junction bases outside the gene matches: 7. The length of the CDR3 is 14 residues.